This T cell receptor beta chain was documented in a study of T-cell reconstitution after alpha-beta-depleted transplantation in children. The study, taken as a whole, reports: It was surviving recipient T cells and thymic progenitors that gave some patients high TCRbeta diversity at day 60. Several hundred expanded graft clones reportedly gave rise to the alpha-beta T cells present about two months after transplant. A year had passed since transplant, and T-cell counts and diversity by then came mostly from newly produced T cells.

V lost 5 bases, J lost 0 bases, and 8 bases lay in between. This CDR3 has 13 amino acids. Looked up from germline, CDR1 is DFQATT and CDR2 is SNEGSKA (reference sequence). This clonotype was detected ten times or more. The antigen is unknown. Unique molecular identifiers were incorporated when the TCRbeta library was constructed. Each CDR3 protein is one row after TCRdb ran MiXCR on the PCR reads. The data show 450,000 to 550,000 distinct CDR3 sequences, over 10% seen once. Source: PBMCs, mostly from graft donor cells, taken 180 days after TCRalphabeta/CD19-depleted stem cell transplant. The genes are TRBV20-1 and TRBJ1-5, with D perhaps matching TRBD1 (6 bases). The TCR originated in a female patient under 10 years old who had a stem cell transplant for aplastic anemia, so the T cells may come from the graft donor. CDR3 amino acids: CSAYRASNQPQHF. The CDR3 region has the DNA TGCAGTGCTTACAGGGCTAGCAATCAGCCCCAGCATTTT.